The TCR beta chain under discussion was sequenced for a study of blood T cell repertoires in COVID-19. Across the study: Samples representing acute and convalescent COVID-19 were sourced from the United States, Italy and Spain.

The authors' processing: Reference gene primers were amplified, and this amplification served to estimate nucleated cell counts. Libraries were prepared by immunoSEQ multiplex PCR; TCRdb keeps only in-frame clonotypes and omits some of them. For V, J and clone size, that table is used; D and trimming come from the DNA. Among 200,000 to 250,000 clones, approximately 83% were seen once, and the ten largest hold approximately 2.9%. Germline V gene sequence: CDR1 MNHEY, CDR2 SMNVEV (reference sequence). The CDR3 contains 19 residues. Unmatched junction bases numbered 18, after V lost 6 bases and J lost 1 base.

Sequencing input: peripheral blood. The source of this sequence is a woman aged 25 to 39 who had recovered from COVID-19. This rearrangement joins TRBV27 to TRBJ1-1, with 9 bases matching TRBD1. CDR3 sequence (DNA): TGTGCCAGCAGAAAGACCATCGGGACAGGGATCTTGGAGAACACTGAAGCTTTCTTT. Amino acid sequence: CASRKTIGTGILENTEAFF.